These T cell receptor beta chains were read from a single sample in a study of blood T cell repertoires in COVID-19. TCRdb's copy holds only in-frame clones and misses some; the assay was immunoSEQ multiplex PCR. This table holds about 100,000 clones, 85% found once. What was sequenced was peripheral blood. The receptors were gathered from a man in his fifties or sixties with acute or convalescent COVID-19. CDR3s include the opening cysteine and the closing phenylalanine or tryptophan. The D gene is left open where the match is weak. The size field is filled for only some rows; it gives once, few, many or a size class.

>-|-|TRBJ2-1|TRBV6-2/TRBV6-3
CASSYGLAGLNEQFF
TGTGCCAGCAGTTACGGCCTAGCCGGTTTGAATGAGCAGTTCTTC
>-|-|TRBJ1-6|TRBV6-1
CASSEAPGYNSPLHF
TGTGCCAGCAGTGAAGCGCCGGGTTATAATTCACCCCTCCACTTT
>once|-|TRBJ1-2|TRBV4-1
CASSLRLTGTDRGYTF
TGCGCCAGCAGCTTGAGACTGACCGGGACGGACAGAGGCTACACCTTC
>-|-|TRBJ2-4|TRBV6-4
CASSSGLRTEYF
TGTGCCAGCAGTTCTGGGTTGAGGACTGAGTACTTC
>-|-|TRBJ1-4|TRBV11-3
CAGWRVIDEKLFF
TGTGCCGGGTGGCGGGTTATTGATGAAAAACTGTTTTTT
>-|-|TRBJ2-2|TRBV19
CASSIRTGLKNTGELFF
TGTGCCAGTAGTATACGGACGGGATTGAAGAACACCGGGGAGCTGTTTTTT
>-|-|TRBJ1-2|TRBV6-5
CASSYLGGGRYGYTF
TGTGCCAGCAGTTATCTTGGGGGGGGACGGTATGGCTACACCTTC
>once|-|TRBJ1-1|TRBV10-3
CATSTGGAAQGGAEAFF
TGTGCCACGAGCACTGGGGGGGCGGCCCAAGGAGGCGCTGAAGCTTTCTTT
>once|TRBD2|TRBJ2-5|TRBV2
CASCSSGREETQYF
TGTGCCAGCTGCTCTAGCGGGAGGGAAGAGACCCAGTACTTC
>-|TRBD2|TRBJ2-3|TRBV5-8
CASNTRRTSGQPDTQYF
TGTGCCAGCAACACACGACGGACTAGCGGCCAGCCAGATACGCAGTATTTT
>few|-|TRBJ1-2|TRBV10-2
CASSESFWREANYGYTF
TGCGCCAGCAGTGAGTCGTTCTGGCGGGAAGCTAACTATGGCTACACCTTC
>once|-|TRBJ2-1|TRBV6-5
CASSYGREQFF
TGTGCCAGCAGTTACGGCAGGGAGCAGTTCTTC
>-|TRBD1|TRBJ1-4|TRBV19
CASSIPPGTANEKLFF
TGTGCCAGTAGTATCCCACCGGGGACAGCTAATGAAAAACTGTTTTTT
>few|-|TRBJ2-7|TRBV4-1
CASSRTSVGLSYEQYF
TGCGCCAGCAGCCGGACGTCTGTGGGACTCTCCTACGAGCAGTACTTC
>-|TRBD2|TRBJ2-2|TRBV20-1
CSASSGLATGELFF
TGCAGTGCTAGTTCGGGACTAGCAACCGGGGAGCTGTTTTTT
>-|-|TRBJ2-2|TRBV2
CASSETRGELFF
TGTGCCAGCAGTGAAACGAGAGGGGAGCTGTTTTTT
>-|TRBD1|TRBJ1-1|TRBV5-1
CASSLAAGGNTEAFF
TGCGCCAGCAGCTTGGCGGCAGGGGGCAACACTGAAGCTTTCTTT
>-|-|TRBJ1-2|TRBV13
CASSSPTGNYGYTF
TGTGCCAGCAGCTCCCCGACGGGGAACTATGGCTACACCTTC
>-|-|TRBJ1-5|TRBV7-8
CASSLATDNQPQHF
TGTGCCAGCAGCTTAGCCACAGATAATCAGCCCCAGCATTTT
>-|-|TRBJ2-3|TRBV5-6
CASSRGTDTQYF
TGTGCCAGCAGCCGAGGGACAGATACGCAGTATTTT
>-|TRBD1|TRBJ2-7|TRBV5-1
CASRLGTGTSYEQYF
TGCGCCAGCAGATTGGGGACAGGGACCTCCTACGAGCAGTACTTC
>-|TRBD2|TRBJ2-7|TRBV29-1
CSVALLTGGEQYF
TGCAGCGTTGCATTACTGACGGGAGGCGAGCAGTACTTC
>-|-|TRBJ2-6|TRBV14
CASSLGAGANVLTF
TGTGCCAGCAGCCTCGGGGCTGGGGCCAACGTCCTGACTTTC
>-|TRBD1|TRBJ2-3|TRBV29-1
CSVEGQERSTDTQYF
TGCAGCGTTGAGGGACAGGAGAGAAGCACAGATACGCAGTATTTT
>-|TRBD1|TRBJ2-7|TRBV18
CASSPAGGQGAKEQYF
TGTGCCAGCTCACCAGCGGGGGGACAGGGGGCCAAAGAGCAGTACTTC
>-|TRBD2|TRBJ2-3|TRBV7-2
CASSLWGLQAGVPDTQYF
TGTGCCAGCAGCTTATGGGGTCTACAGGCGGGAGTCCCAGATACGCAGTATTTT
>-|-|TRBJ2-5|TRBV24-1
CATSDRTTSETQYF
TGTGCCACCAGTGACAGAACTACTTCCGAGACCCAGTACTTC
>-|TRBD2|TRBJ2-2|TRBV5-5
CASSLERGSGILTGELFF
TGTGCCAGCAGCTTGGAACGCGGTAGCGGGATCCTCACCGGGGAGCTGTTTTTT
>-|-|TRBJ1-2|TRBV12-1
CASSPTGFYGYTF
TGTGCCAGCAGCCCCACAGGGTTCTATGGCTACACCTTC
>once|TRBD1|TRBJ2-7|TRBV9
CASSPDRGATYEQYF
TGTGCCAGCAGCCCAGACAGGGGGGCTACCTACGAGCAGTACTTC
>-|-|TRBJ1-1|TRBV19
CASSMIVGGNTEAFF
TGTGCCAGTAGTATGATTGTTGGAGGGAACACTGAAGCTTTCTTT
>-|TRBD2|TRBJ2-7|TRBV18
CASSPPGTGGSLEQYF
TGTGCCAGCTCACCACCCGGGACGGGGGGATCCCTCGAGCAGTACTTC
>-|TRBD1|TRBJ1-1|TRBV19
CASSGQGLNTEAFF
TGTGCCAGTAGCGGACAGGGTTTGAACACTGAAGCTTTCTTT
>-|-|TRBJ2-7|TRBV6-1
CASSAHRGSSSYEQYF
TGTGCCAGCAGTGCCCACCGAGGCTCCAGCTCCTACGAGCAGTACTTC
>once|-|TRBJ1-1|TRBV7-9
CASSQTGGAEAFF
TGTGCCAGCAGCCAAACCGGGGGAGCTGAAGCTTTCTTT
>-|-|TRBJ1-4|TRBV21-1
CASSKRRTGSTTNEKLFF
TGTGCCAGCAGCAAACGGAGGACAGGGAGTACCACTAATGAAAAACTGTTTTTT
>-|TRBD2|TRBJ2-4|TRBV4-2
CASSQYRTSGGAGGTLAKNIQYF
TGTGCCAGCAGCCAGTACCGGACTAGCGGGGGGGCTGGGGGAACTCTAGCCAAAAACATTCAGTACTTC
>-|TRBD2|TRBJ2-5|TRBV4-1
CASSQDRASGMLGRETQYF
TGCGCCAGCAGCCAAGATCGGGCTAGCGGGATGCTGGGGCGGGAGACCCAGTACTTC
>-|-|TRBJ1-2|TRBV6-2/TRBV6-3
CASSYLGGATNYGYTF
TGTGCCAGCAGTTATCTGGGGGGGGCCACTAACTATGGCTACACCTTC
>few|TRBD2|TRBJ2-5|TRBV5-1
CASSSGTLQETQYF
TGCGCCAGCAGCAGCGGGACCCTCCAAGAGACCCAGTACTTC
>-|-|TRBJ2-1|TRBV5-4
CASSFFGQTYNEQFF
TGTGCCAGCAGCTTTTTCGGACAAACCTACAATGAGCAGTTCTTC
>-|-|TRBJ1-2|TRBV7-2
CASSSQGNYGYTF
TGTGCCAGCAGCTCCCAGGGCAACTATGGCTACACCTTC
>-|TRBD2|TRBJ2-5|TRBV6-5
CASSRSGGRAETQYF
TGTGCCAGCAGCAGATCCGGCGGGAGGGCAGAGACCCAGTACTTC
>-|-|TRBJ1-6|TRBV25-1
CASSPRRDSPLHF
TGTGCCAGCAGTCCGAGGAGGGATTCACCCCTCCACTTT
>-|TRBD1|TRBJ2-3|TRBV7-8
CASSHPGQGLYTDTQYF
TGTGCCAGCAGTCATCCGGGACAGGGGCTATACACAGATACGCAGTATTTT
>-|TRBD1|TRBJ1-3|TRBV6-2/TRBV6-3
CASSTDRVGPGNTIYF
TGTGCCAGCAGTACGGACAGGGTTGGCCCTGGAAACACCATATATTTT
>-|-|TRBJ1-2|TRBV2
CASDRKNYGYTF
TGTGCCAGCGACAGGAAGAACTATGGCTACACCTTC
>-|-|TRBJ1-1|TRBV2
CASSAEGNTEAFF
TGTGCCAGCAGCGCAGAGGGGAACACTGAAGCTTTCTTT
>-|TRBD1|TRBJ1-1|TRBV7-2
CASSLLPGQAGTEAFF
TGTGCCAGCAGCTTACTGCCGGGACAGGCCGGAACTGAAGCTTTCTTT
>-|TRBD2|TRBJ2-5|TRBV18
CASSTSGSGLETQYF
TGTGCCAGCTCAACTAGCGGGAGCGGGTTGGAGACCCAGTACTTC
>-|-|TRBJ1-2|TRBV19
CASTKDSGRGYTF
TGTGCCAGTACAAAGGACAGCGGTCGGGGCTACACCTTC
>-|-|TRBJ1-1|TRBV5-1
CASSLVPTRMNTEAFF
TGCGCCAGCAGCTTGGTGCCAACGAGGATGAACACTGAAGCTTTCTTT
>-|-|TRBJ1-2|TRBV5-6
CASSLDFGGGNYGYTF
TGTGCCAGCAGCTTGGACTTTGGTGGAGGGAACTATGGCTACACCTTC